This T cell receptor (beta chain) was sequenced in a study of shared clonotypes between healthy human individuals. This CDR3 region has 12 residues. V shed 3 bases and J shed 7 bases, with 9 bases lying between them. CDR1 and CDR2 (germline): SQVTM, ANQGSEA. Naive CD8 populations comprised CD45RO-negative cells positively selected for CCR7, excluding terminally differentiated effector memory CD45RA+ cells. Method: immunoSEQ multiplex PCR; TCRdb's copy keeps in-frame clones and lacks some. The sample has 2 million or so clones; around 96% are singletons. The chain employs TRBV29-1 and TRBJ1-4; D unclear. Specimen: naive CD8+ T cells sorted from blood. The TCR originated in a man aged 18-30 years in good health. As DNA, the CDR3 is TGCAGCGTTGATAGTCCGACTGAAAAACTGTTTTTT. Translated, it gives CSVDSPTEKLFF.